The entry below describes one T cell receptor (beta chain). The CDR3 runs 16 residues. V trimming: 2 bases; J trimming: 1 base; junction bases outside the gene matches: 5. The germline gives CDR1 SGHVS, CDR2 FQNEAQ. TCRdb analysed the 5' RACE reads with MiXCR anew, one entry per CDR3 protein. The table includes about 140,000 distinct CDR3 sequences, 13% to 15% detected once. This sample was taken from a study of T-cell memory formation after mild COVID-19. The chain couples TRBV7-8 to TRBJ1-1, with TRBD1 matching over 9 bases. Sequences were obtained from PBMCs or a T cell subset sorted from them (not recorded which). The origin of this receptor is an adult woman who had mild COVID-19 (a few samples of this study predate the infection). Cell type and time point are not known. The CDR3 region is CASSLKGQGTNTEAFF. The CDR3 DNA reads as TGTGCCAGCAGCTTAAAGGGACAGGGAACGAACACTGAAGCTTTCTTT.